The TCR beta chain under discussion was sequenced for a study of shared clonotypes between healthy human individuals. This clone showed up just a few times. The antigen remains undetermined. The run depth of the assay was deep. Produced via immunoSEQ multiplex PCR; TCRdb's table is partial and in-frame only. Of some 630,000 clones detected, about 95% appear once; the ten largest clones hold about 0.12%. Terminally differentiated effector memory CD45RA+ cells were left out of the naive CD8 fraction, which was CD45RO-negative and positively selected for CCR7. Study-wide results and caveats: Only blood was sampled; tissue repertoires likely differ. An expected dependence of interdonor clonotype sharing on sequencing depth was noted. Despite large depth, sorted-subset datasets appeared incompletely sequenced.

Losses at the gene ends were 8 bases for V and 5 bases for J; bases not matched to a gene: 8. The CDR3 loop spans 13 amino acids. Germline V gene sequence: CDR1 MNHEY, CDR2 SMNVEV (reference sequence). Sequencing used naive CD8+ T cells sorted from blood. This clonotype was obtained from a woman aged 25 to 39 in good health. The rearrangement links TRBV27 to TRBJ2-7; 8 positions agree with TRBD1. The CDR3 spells CASVPGTGNEQYF. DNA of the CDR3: TGTGCCAGCGTCCCCGGGACAGGTAACGAGCAGTACTTC.